This paragraph covers one T cell receptor (beta chain) sequence. This sample was included in a study of blood T cell repertoires in COVID-19. This CDR3 comprises 17 residues. V shed 3 bases and J 1 base; nucleotides not matched to a gene: 11. CDR1 is ENHRY and CDR2 is SYGVKD in the germline V gene. Original processing notes: Amplification of reference gene primers provided the estimated nucleated cell counts. Using immunoSEQ multiplex PCR, the repertoire was profiled, and TCRdb retains in-frame clones only, with some absent. That table is the source of V, J and clone size, and D and trimming were worked out from the DNA. The table shows hundreds of thousands of clones, with 90% occurring only once.

The sample taken for sequencing was PBMCs or T cells enriched from blood (not recorded which). The sequence came from a young man who had been exposed to COVID-19. V gene TRBV10-3 combines with J gene TRBJ1-1, with TRBD1 matching 7 bases. The CDR3 DNA is TGTGCCATCAGTGAAGACAGGGCGTTCCTAGGGAACACTGAAGCTTTCTTT. This gives the protein CAISEDRAFLGNTEAFF.